This T cell receptor beta chain derives from a study of cytomegalovirus exposure and HLA in healthy donors. A word on this clone: The antigen is unknown.

Amplification used 60 Vbeta primers and 13 Jbeta primers. The assay was immunoSEQ multiplex PCR, and TCRdb's table has in-frame clones only and misses some. This table holds under 110,000 clones, roughly 82% found once. V was cut by 3 bases and J by 4 bases, with 12 bases left in between. The CDR3 runs 14 residues. Per germline, CDR1 MGHRA and CDR2 YSYEKL. Findings of the study overall: Donors belonging to an Asian-associated ancestry cluster reportedly showed fewer N-insertions in productive TCRs than the approximately 670-donor mean, according to what a later analysis found. Owing to their indistinguishability, certain V segments, notably TRBV6-2 and TRBV6-3, were excluded. A later look showed TCR association rates differing by HLA locus, highest for DRB1 and lowest for HLA-C.

The V gene is TRBV4-1, the J gene TRBJ1-2, with TRBD1 as a possible D gene (6 bases). Sequenced material: PBMCs. The TCR comes from a man between 45 and 60 years old in good health and CMV-seronegative. The CDR3 DNA reads TGCGCCAGCAGCCAGAGCAGGGGATTCTATGGCTACACCTTC. Amino acid sequence: CASSQSRGFYGYTF.